This T cell receptor (beta chain) came from a study of tissue T cells after allogeneic stem cell transplantation. For the study at large: Graft-versus-host disease patients received grafts, four unmodified and three CD34-selected to deplete T cells. Where cell numbers permitted, CD3+ T cells were sorted from preserved blood and marrow. Findings and limits, study-wide: Sampling depth was limited, and the cohort was small and clinically varied.

Some clones are missing from TCRdb's copy, which holds only in-frame ones; the method was immunoSEQ multiplex PCR. Among some 45,000 clones, about nine tenths were seen once, and the ten largest hold roughly 3.8%. Germline CDR1 reads LGHNA; CDR2 reads YSLEER. The V end was cut by 0 bases, the J end by 5 bases, with 16 bases between. This CDR3 has 16 residues. A note on this clone: Its antigen is undetermined.

The clonotype was recovered from a woman between 35 and 70 years old who later had graft-versus-host disease after an allogeneic stem cell transplant. The V and J genes are TRBV4-3 and TRBJ1-2; D is unresolved. Sample: blood, taken before transplantation. This CDR3 is CASSQDLVTPEYGYTF. The DNA for the CDR3 is TGCGCCAGCAGCCAAGATTTAGTTACCCCAGAATATGGCTACACCTTC.